This T cell receptor (beta chain) was recovered during a study of neurological immune-mediated disorders. As for this clonotype: Antigen specificity is unknown.

Synthesis of cDNA used 5'RACE (with 10-nucleotide random UMIs). Via MiXCR, TCRdb re-called the 5' RACE reads, giving one row per CDR3 protein. The table has roughly 98,000 distinct CDR3 sequences, roughly an eighth seen once. Trimming shortened V by 5 bases and J by 6 bases, and 11 bases separated the two germline ends. CDR1 and CDR2 (germline): SGHTA, FQGTGA. CDR3 length: 13 residues. Overall study results and limits: Healthy controls had more TCR clonal expansion than multiple sclerosis, which showed the least, whereas HTLV-1-associated myelopathy showed the most. The expanded clones of different subjects shared no CDR3 amino acid sequences (suggesting private repertoires in all groups).

Time point in this sample: longitudinal time-point 2. The unsorted libraries had their origin in 2 million PBMCs stored at -80 C. The clonotype comes from a female donor with HTLV-1-associated myelopathy (HAM/TSP). The sequenced sample consisted of PBMCs. The rearrangement joins TRBV7-3 to TRBJ2-1; D may match TRBD1 or TRBD2 (5 bases each). The CDR3 DNA sequence: TGTGCCAGCAGCCGGGACCCAACCAATGAGCAGTTCTTC. Translation gives CASSRDPTNEQFF.